Here is one T cell receptor beta chain with its context. No cognate antigen has been identified for it. The sample holds no much larger clone one base away, and base qualities are not on file. This sample stems from a study of Ad26.COV2.S vaccination and SARS-CoV-2 variants (dated by TCRdb to the early 2020s). Looking at the study overall: Donors in the vaccine arm were drawn from COV1001, a phase I-IIa trial of Ad26.COV2.S in healthy adults that was multicentre, randomized, double-blind and placebo-controlled. Dosing of Ad26.COV2.S was intramuscular, at either 5x10^10 or 1x10^11 viral particles, delivered as one shot or as two shots spaced 56 days apart. TCRbeta repertoire sequencing was used to assess the specificity and breadth of SARS-CoV-2-reactive T cell receptors after Ad26.COV2.S vaccination. The TCR-sequenced set comprised about 30 samples: about 19 Ad26.COV2.S vaccine recipients, 5 placebo recipients and 8 SARS-CoV-2 convalescent individuals. Participants in the trial were split at random into five groups of five each, receiving low-dose or high-dose Ad26.COV2.S once or twice, or else placebo on both occasions. Blinding of investigators to trial group allocation was maintained during experiments and outcome assessment.

The immunoSEQ Assay was used to sequence TCRbeta CDR3 regions. After extraction, genomic DNA underwent amplification by bias-controlled multiplex PCR, followed by high-throughput sequencing. The paper's data handling went like this. To quantify the absolute abundance of every unique TCRbeta CDR3 region, sequences were collapsed and filtered. T cell fraction was estimated by normalizing TCRbeta template counts to usable DNA, with usable DNA measured through amplification of reference genes found in all nucleated cells. Repertoire TCRs were annotated as SARS-CoV-2-specific when V gene, CDR3 amino acid sequence and J gene were exactly matched to a known reactive TCR set. The reference SARS-CoV-2 TCR set was derived from MIRA and filtered for enrichment in COVID-19-positive ImmuneCODE repertoires, a step that removed public or cross-reactive TCRs. Based on the MIRA antigens, annotated TCRs were further analysed at the level of specific ORF or position within ORF. Breadth was defined as the number of annotated unique rearrangements divided by the total number of unique productive rearrangements, and depth was defined as the summed frequency of the annotated unique rearrangements. TCR breadth was compared between groups using two-sided Wilcoxon rank-sum tests. TCRdb limited this immuneACCESS table to in-frame rearrangements with V and J called. A share of clones is missing; checked studies link under half to unresolved V genes, and the rest is unexplained. V, J and clone size were drawn from that table, and D and trimming were deduced from the DNA. The sample table lists some 340,000 clones, around four fifths of them with a count of one. Of the sample, roughly 2% falls within the top ten clones.

Based on the germline V gene, the CDR1 and CDR2 sequences are SGHNT and YENEEA. The junction shows trimming of 3 bases on V and 2 bases on J, and the gene matches do not reach 17 bases of it. The CDR3 numbers 20 residues from cysteine through phenylalanine. Of all the DNA, just the CDR3 is kept, 60 bases in frame from base 1. Study-wide conclusions, independent of this receptor: Comparable non-spike TCR breadth was observed between vaccine and placebo recipients, consistent with only spike being contained in the vaccine. It was noted by the authors that total T cell responses may have been underestimated by the TCR breadth and depth analyses. Compared with placebo recipients, Ad26.COV2.S recipients showed higher spike-specific TCR breadth (P = 0.0014). Substantial breadth of spike-specific CD8+ and CD4+ T cell responses was reported after vaccination. The study lacked the statistical power to compare responses across vaccine doses or regimens.

The treatment or condition label, as the study defines it: some 19 received Ad26.COV2.S at low or high dose, single or two shots; 5 received placebo; per-sample allocation not given. Repertoires of vaccine and placebo recipients were sequenced from samples taken on day 63 after the first injection. Between 29 July and 7 August 2020, Cohort 1b enrolled around 25 adults aged 18-55 years at one site in Boston, USA. As a vaccine, Ad26.COV2.S was a replication-incompetent adenovirus type 26 vector that expressed a prefusion-stabilized SARS-CoV-2 spike protein derived from the original Wuhan strain. The receptor chain draws on TRBV11-3 and TRBJ2-1, with TRBD2 matching 9 junction bases. The receptor's source is a person between 18 and 59 years old who received the Ad26.COV2.S COVID-19 vaccine or a placebo. The sample consisted of peripheral blood, taken in a trial of Ad26.COV2.S vaccine versus placebo. CDR3 region: CASSLAAGSLAGLTYNEQFF. DNA sequence: TGTGCCAGCAGCTTGGCCGCCGGCAGCCTAGCGGGGCTCACCTACAATGAGCAGTTCTTC.